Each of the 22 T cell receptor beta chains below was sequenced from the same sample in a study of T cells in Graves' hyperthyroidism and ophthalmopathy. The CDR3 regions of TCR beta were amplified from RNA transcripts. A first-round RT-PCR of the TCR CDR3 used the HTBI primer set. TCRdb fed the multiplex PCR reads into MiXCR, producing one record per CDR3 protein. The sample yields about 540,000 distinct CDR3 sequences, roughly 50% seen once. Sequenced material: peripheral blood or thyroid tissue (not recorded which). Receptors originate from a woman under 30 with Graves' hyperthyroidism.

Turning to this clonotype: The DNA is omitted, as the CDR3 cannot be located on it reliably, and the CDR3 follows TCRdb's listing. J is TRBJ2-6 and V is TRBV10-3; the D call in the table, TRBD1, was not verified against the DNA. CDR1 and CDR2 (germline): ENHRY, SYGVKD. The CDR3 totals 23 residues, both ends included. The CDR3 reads CAISDGQAGSPLHFGNGTNVLTF.

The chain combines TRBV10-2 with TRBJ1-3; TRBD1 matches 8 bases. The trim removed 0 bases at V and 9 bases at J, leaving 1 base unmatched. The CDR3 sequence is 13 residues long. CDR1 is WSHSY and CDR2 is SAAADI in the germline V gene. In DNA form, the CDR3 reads TGCGCCAGCAGTGAGTCAACAGGGGGCACCATATATTTT. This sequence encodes CASSESTGGTIYF.

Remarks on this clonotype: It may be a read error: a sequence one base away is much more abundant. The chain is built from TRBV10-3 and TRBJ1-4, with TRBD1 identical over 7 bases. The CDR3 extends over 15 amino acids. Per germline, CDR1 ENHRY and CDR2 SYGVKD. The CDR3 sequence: CAISAGDRPNEKQFF. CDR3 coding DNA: TGTGCCATCAGTGCTGGGGACAGACCGAATGAAAAACAGTTTTTT.

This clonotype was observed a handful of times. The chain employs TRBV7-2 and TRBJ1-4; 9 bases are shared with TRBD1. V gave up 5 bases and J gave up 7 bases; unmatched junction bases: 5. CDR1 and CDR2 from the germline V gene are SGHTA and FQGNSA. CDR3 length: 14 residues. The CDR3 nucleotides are TGTGCCAGCAGCGACAGGGGGGAGAGTGAAAAACTGTTTTTT. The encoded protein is CASSDRGESEKLFF.

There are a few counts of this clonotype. This CDR3 is CASSVDGLGTYEQYF. CDR3 nucleotide sequence: TGTGCCAGCAGCGTAGATGGTCTGGGTACCTACGAGCAGTACTTC. The V gene is TRBV9, the J gene TRBJ2-7; no clear D. Germline loops: CDR1 SGDLS, CDR2 YYNGEE. The CDR3 extends over 15 amino acids. The V end lost 0 bases, the J end lost 2 bases, and 12 bases lay between the germline ends. Variable domain in full (rest from reference TRBV9 and TRBJ2-7): DSGVTQTPKHLITATGQRVTLRCSPRSGDLSVYWYQQSLDQGLQFLIQYYNGEERAKGNILERFSAQQFPDLHSELNLSSLELGDSALYFCASSVDGLGTYEQYFGPGTRLTVT.

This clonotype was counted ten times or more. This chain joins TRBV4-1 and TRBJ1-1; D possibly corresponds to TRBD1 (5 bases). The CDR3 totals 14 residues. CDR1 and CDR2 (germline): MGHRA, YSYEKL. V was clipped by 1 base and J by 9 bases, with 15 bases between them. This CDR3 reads CASSQGQGGTKAFF. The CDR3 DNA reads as TGCGCCAGCAGCCAAGGGCAAGGAGGGACCAAAGCTTTCTTT.

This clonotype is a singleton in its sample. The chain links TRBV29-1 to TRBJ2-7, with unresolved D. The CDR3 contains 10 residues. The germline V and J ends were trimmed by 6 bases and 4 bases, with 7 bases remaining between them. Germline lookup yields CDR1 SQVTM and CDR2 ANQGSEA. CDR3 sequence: CSVESYEQYF. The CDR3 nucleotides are TGCAGCGTCGAGTCGTACGAGCAGTACTTC.

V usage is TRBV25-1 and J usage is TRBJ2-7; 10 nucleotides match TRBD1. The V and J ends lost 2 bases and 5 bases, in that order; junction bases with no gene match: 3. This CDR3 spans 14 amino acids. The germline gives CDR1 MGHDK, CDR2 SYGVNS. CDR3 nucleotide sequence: TGTGCCAGCAGTGAAGAGACAGGGGGCAACGAGCAGTACTTC. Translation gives CASSEETGGNEQYF.

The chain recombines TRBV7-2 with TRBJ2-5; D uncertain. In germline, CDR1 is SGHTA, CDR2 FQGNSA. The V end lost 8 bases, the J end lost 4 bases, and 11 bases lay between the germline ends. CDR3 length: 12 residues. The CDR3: CASVLDGETQYF. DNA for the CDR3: TGTGCCAGCGTGCTCGATGGAGAGACCCAGTACTTC.

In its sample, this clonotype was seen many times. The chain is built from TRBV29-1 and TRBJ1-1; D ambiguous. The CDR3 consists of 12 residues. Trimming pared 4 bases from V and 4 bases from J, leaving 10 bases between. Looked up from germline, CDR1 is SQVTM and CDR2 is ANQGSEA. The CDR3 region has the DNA TGCAGCGTTGCCGTTGGGCGCACTGAAGCTTTCTTT. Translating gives CSVAVGRTEAFF. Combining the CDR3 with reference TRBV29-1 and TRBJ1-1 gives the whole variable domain SAVISQKPSRDICQRGTSLTIQCQVDSQVTMMFWYRQQPGQSLTLIATANQGSEATYESGFVIDKFPISRPNLTFSTLTVSNMSPEDSSIYLCSVAVGRTEAFFGQGTRLTVV.

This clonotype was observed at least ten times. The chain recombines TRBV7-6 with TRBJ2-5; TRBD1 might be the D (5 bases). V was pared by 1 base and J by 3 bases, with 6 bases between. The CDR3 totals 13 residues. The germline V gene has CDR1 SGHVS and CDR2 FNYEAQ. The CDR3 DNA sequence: TGTGCCAGCAGCTTAGGGGGCGAAGAGACCCAGTACTTC. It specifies CASSLGGEETQYF.

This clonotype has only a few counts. The CDR3 here is CASSEFGYRGTNYGYTF. DNA of the CDR3: TGCGCCAGCAGTGAGTTTGGCTACAGGGGAACTAACTATGGCTACACCTTC. V and J are TRBV10-1 and TRBJ1-2; 7 bases match TRBD1. CDR3 length equals 17 residues. Germline V gene sequence: CDR1 WNHNN, CDR2 SYGVQD (reference sequence). The ends lost 1 base at V and 0 bases at J; junction bases unmatched: 8.

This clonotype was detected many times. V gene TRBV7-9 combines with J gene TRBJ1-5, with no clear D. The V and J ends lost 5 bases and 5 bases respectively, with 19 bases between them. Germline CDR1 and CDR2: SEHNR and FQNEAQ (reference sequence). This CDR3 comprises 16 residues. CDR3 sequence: CASSPTNRPLYQPQHF. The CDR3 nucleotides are TGTGCCAGCAGCCCTACTAACCGGCCGCTGTATCAGCCCCAGCATTTT.

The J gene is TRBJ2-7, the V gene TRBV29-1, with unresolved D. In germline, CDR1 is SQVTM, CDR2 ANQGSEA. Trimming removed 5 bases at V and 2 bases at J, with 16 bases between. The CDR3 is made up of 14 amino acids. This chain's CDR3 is CSVWSGKETYEQYF. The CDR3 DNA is TGCAGCGTTTGGAGTGGGAAGGAGACCTACGAGCAGTACTTC.

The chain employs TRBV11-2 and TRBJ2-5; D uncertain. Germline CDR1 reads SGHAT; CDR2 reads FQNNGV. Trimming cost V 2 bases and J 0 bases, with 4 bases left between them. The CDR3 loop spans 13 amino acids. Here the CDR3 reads CASSLPHQETQYF. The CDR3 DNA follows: TGTGCCAGCAGCTTACCACACCAAGAGACCCAGTACTTC.

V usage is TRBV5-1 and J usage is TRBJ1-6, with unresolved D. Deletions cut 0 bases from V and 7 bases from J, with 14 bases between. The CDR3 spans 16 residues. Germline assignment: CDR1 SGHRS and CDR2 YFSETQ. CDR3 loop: CASSLGSGIVNSPLHF. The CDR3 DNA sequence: TGCGCCAGCAGCTTGGGCAGCGGGATTGTAAATTCACCCCTCCACTTT.

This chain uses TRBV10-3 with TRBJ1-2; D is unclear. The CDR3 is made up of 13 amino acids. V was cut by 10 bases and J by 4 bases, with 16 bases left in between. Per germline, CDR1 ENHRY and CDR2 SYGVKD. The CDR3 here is CASSPGSAYGYTF. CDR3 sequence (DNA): TGTGCCAGCTCACCTGGGAGCGCCTATGGCTACACCTTC.

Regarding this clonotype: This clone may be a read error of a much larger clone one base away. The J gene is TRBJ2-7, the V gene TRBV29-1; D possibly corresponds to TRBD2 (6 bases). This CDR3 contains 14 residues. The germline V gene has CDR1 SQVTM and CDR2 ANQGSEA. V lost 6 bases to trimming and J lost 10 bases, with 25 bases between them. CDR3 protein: CSVASGTPAFDQYF. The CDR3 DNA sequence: TGCAGCGTGGCCTCCGGGACTCCCGCGTTTGACCAGTACTTC.

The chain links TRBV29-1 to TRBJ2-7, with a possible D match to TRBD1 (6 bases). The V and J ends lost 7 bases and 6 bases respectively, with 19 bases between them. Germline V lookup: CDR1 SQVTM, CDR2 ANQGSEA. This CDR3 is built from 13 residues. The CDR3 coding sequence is TGCAGCGCCGGGCCGGGTTCACAGGGCGAGCAGTACTTC. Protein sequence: CSAGPGSQGEQYF.

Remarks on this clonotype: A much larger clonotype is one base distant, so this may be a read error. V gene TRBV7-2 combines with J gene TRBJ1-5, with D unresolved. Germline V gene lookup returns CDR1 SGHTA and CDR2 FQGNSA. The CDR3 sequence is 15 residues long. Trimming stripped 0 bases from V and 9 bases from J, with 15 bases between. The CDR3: CASSLAGGNDRPQHF. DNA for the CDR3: TGTGCCAGCAGCTTAGCGGGTGGGAACGATCGGCCCCAGCATTTT.

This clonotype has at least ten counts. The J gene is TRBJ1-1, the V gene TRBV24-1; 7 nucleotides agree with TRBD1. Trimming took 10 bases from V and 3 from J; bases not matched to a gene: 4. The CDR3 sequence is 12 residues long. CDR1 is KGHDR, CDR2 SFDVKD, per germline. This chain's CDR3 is CATRQGDTEAFF. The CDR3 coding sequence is TGTGCCACTAGACAGGGAGACACTGAAGCTTTCTTT.

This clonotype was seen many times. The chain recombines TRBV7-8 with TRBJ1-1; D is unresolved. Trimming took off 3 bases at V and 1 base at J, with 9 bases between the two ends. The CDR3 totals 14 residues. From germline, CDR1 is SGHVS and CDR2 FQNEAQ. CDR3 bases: TGTGCCAGCAGCTTTAGTATCAGGAACACTGAAGCTTTCTTT. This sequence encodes CASSFSIRNTEAFF.